This T cell receptor (beta chain) comes out of a study of PD-1 blockade in classical Hodgkin lymphoma. On the study more broadly: Intravenous nivolumab at 3 mg/kg was given to patients every 2 weeks.

The repertoire was sequenced with immunoSEQ multiplex PCR; TCRdb's copy has only in-frame clones and lacks some. The table lists fewer than 110,000 clones, roughly 91% of them singletons. Germline CDR1 is LGHNA and CDR2 is YSLEER. CDR3 length: 17 residues. Trimming removed 0 bases at V and 9 bases at J, with 23 bases between. The patients all showed relapse after autologous stem cell transplantation, while their brentuximab vedotin exposure varied. The chain recombines TRBV4-3 with TRBJ1-1; possibly TRBD1 for D (5 bases). The clonotype originates from a human donor with classical Hodgkin lymphoma. The material was peripheral blood mononuclear cells (PBMCs), obtained before the second cycle of nivolumab. The chain's CDR3 is CASSQDVVGRVFWKAFF. CDR3 DNA sequence: TGCGCCAGCAGCCAAGATGTAGTTGGCAGGGTGTTTTGGAAAGCTTTCTTT.